This TCR beta chain was profiled in a study of cytomegalovirus exposure and HLA in healthy donors. Whole-study results and caveats: In a later analysis, compared with equally common non-associated chains, HLA-associated beta chains were more expanded. In a later analysis, fewer than 20,000 TCR beta sequences were associated with HLA alleles at 0.05 false discovery rate.

13 Jbeta primers and 60 Vbeta primers were used for the PCR. Libraries were prepared by immunoSEQ multiplex PCR; TCRdb keeps only in-frame clonotypes and omits some of them. The data contain roughly 230,000 clones, about 85% of them singletons. Trimming at V came to 5 bases and at J to 3 bases, leaving 6 bases not matched to a gene. The CDR3 runs 14 residues. Germline assignment: CDR1 WNHNN and CDR2 SYGVQD (reference sequence). As concerns this clone: The antigen is unknown.

This TCR was sampled from a girl aged 2 to 10 in good health and CMV-seronegative. The sequenced sample consisted of PBMCs. This chain uses TRBV10-1 with TRBJ2-7, with TRBD2 identical over 8 bases. The CDR3 loop is CASSKGLDRYEQYF. The CDR3, as DNA: TGCGCCAGCAGTAAGGGACTAGATCGCTACGAGCAGTACTTC.